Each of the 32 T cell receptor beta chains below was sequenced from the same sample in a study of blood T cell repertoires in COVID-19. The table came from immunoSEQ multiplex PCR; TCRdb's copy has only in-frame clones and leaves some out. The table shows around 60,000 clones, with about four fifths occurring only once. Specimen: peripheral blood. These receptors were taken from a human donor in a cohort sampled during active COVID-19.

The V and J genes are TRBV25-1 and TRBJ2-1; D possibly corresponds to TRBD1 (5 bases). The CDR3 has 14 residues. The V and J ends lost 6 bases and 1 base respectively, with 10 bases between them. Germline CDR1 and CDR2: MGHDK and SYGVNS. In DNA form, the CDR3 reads TGTGCCAGCAGGGGTGCAGGGTCCTACAATGAGCAGTTCTTC. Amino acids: CASRGAGSYNEQFF.

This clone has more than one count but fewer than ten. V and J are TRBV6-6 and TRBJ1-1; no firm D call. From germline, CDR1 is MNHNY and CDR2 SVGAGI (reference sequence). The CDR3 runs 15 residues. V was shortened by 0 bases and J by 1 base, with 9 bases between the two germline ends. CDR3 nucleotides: TGTGCCAGCAGTTACTCTCTGGAGGAGAACACTGAAGCTTTCTTT. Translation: CASSYSLEENTEAFF.

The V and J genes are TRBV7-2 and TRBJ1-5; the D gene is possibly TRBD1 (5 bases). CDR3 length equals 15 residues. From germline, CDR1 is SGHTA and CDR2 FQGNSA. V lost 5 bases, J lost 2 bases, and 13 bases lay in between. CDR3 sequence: CASSPGRGGNQPQHF. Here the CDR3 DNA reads TGTGCCAGCAGCCCCGGACGGGGGGGCAATCAGCCCCAGCATTTT.

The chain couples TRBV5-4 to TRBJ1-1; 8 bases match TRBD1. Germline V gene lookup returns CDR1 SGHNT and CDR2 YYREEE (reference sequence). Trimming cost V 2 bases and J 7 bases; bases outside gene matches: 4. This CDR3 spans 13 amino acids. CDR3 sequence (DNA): TGTGCCAGCAGCTTTCAGGGGGCTAATGAAGCTTTCTTT. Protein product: CASSFQGANEAFF.

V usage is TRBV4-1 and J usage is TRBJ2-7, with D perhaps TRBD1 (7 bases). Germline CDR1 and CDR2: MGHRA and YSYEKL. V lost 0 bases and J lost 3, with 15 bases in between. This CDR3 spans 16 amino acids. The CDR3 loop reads CASSQDGGTANYEQYF. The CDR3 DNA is TGCGCCAGCAGCCAAGATGGGGGGACAGCAAACTACGAGCAGTACTTC.

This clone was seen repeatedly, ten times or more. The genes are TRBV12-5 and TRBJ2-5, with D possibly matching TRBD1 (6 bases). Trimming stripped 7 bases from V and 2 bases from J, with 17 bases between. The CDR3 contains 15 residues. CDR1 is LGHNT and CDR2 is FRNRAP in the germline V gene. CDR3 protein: CASASGRTEQETQYF. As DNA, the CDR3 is TGTGCTAGTGCCTCAGGTAGGACAGAACAAGAGACCCAGTACTTC.

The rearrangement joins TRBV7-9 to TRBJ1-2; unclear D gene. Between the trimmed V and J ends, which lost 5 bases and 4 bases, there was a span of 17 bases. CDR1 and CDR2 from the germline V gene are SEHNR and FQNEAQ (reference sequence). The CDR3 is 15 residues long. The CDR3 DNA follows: TGTGCCAGCAGCCGGATCGCACCGGGGAGCTATGGCTACACCTTC. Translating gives CASSRIAPGSYGYTF.

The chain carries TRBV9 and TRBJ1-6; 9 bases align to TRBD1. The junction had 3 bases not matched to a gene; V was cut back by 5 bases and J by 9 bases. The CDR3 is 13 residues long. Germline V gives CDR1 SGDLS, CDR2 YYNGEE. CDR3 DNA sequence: TGTGCCAGCAGTAACAGGGGGCCTTCACCCCTCCACTTT. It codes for CASSNRGPSPLHF.

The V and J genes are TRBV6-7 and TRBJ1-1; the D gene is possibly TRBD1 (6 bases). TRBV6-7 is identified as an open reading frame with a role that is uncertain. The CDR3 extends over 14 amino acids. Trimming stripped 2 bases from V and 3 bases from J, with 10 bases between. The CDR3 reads CASSYQGGDTEAFF. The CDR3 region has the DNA TGTGCCAGCAGTTACCAAGGGGGTGACACTGAAGCTTTCTTT.

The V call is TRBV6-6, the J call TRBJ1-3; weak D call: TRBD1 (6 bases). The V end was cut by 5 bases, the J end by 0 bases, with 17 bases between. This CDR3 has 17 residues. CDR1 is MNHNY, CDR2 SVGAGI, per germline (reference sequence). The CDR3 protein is CASSPQGTTFSGNTIYF. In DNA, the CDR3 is TGTGCCAGCAGTCCCCAGGGGACAACCTTCTCTGGAAACACCATATATTTT.

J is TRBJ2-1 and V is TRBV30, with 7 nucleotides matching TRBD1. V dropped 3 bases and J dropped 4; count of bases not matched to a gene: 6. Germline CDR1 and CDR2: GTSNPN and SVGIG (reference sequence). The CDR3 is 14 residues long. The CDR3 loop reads CAWSPSDRYNEQFF. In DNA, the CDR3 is TGTGCCTGGAGCCCCTCGGACAGGTACAATGAGCAGTTCTTC.

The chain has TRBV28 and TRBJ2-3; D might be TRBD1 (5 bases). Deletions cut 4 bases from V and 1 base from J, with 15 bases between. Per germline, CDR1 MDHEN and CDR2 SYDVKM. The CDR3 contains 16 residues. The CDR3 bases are TGTGCCAGCAGTTCCCCCTCCCAGGGCGGCACAGATACGCAGTATTTT. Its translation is CASSSPSQGGTDTQYF.

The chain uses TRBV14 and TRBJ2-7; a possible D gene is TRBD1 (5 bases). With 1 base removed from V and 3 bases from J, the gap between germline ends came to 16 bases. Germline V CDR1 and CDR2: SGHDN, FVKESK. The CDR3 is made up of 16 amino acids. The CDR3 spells CASSQGPPGQGYEQYF. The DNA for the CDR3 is TGTGCCAGCAGCCAAGGGCCCCCTGGGCAGGGCTACGAGCAGTACTTC.

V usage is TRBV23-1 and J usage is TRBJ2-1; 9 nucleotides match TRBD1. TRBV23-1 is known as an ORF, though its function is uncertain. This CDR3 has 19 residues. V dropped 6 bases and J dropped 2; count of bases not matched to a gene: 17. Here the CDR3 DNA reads TGCGCCAGCAGCCAACACAGGGGGCATCTTTTTGATCCCTACAATGAGCAGTTCTTC. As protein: CASSQHRGHLFDPYNEQFF.

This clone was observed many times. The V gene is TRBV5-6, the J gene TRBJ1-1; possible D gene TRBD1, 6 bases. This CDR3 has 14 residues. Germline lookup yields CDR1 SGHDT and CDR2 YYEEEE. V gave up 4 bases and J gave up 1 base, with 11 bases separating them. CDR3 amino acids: CASSGWTENTEAFF. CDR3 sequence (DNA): TGTGCCAGCAGCGGTTGGACAGAGAACACTGAAGCTTTCTTT.

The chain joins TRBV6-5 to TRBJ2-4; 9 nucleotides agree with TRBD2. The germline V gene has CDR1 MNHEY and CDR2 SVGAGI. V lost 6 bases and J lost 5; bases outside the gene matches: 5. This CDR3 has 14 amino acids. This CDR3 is CASRLAGIENIQYF. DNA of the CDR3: TGTGCCAGCAGGCTAGCGGGAATAGAAAACATTCAGTACTTC.

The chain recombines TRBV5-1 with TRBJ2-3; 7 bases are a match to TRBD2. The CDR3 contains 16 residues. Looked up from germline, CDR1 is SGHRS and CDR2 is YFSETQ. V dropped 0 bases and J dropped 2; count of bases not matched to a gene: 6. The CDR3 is CASSLGASGNTDTQYF. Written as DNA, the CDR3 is TGCGCCAGCAGCTTGGGGGCTAGCGGAAACACAGATACGCAGTATTTT.

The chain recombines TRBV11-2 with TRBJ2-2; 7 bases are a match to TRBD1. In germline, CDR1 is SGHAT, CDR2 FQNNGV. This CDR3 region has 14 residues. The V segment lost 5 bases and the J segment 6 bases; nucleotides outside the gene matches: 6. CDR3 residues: CASSPGTAAGELFF. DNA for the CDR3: TGTGCCAGCAGCCCCGGGACAGCCGCCGGGGAGCTGTTTTTT. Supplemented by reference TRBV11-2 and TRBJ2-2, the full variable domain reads EAGVAQSPRYKIIEKRQSVAFWCNPISGHATLYWYQQILGQGPKLLIQFQNNGVVDDSQLPKDRFSAERLKGVDSTLKIQPAKLEDSAVYLCASSPGTAAGELFFGEGSRLTVL.

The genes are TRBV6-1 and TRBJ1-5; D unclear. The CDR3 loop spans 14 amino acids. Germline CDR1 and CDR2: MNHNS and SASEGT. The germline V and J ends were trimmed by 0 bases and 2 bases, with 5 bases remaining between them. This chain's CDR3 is CASSEAAGNQPQHF. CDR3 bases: TGTGCCAGCAGTGAAGCGGCCGGCAATCAGCCCCAGCATTTT.

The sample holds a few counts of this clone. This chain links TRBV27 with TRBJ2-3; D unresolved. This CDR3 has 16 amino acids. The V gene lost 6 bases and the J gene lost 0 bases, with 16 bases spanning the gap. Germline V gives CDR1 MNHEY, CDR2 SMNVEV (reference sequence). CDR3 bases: TGTGCCAGCAGGCCCCTCAGTGAGGAAAGCACAGATACGCAGTATTTT. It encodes CASRPLSEESTDTQYF.

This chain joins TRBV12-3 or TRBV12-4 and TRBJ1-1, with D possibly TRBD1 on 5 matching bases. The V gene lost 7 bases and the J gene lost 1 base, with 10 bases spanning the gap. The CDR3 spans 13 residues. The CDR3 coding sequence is TGTGCCAGCACCTTAGACAGGAACACTGAAGCTTTCTTT. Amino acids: CASTLDRNTEAFF.

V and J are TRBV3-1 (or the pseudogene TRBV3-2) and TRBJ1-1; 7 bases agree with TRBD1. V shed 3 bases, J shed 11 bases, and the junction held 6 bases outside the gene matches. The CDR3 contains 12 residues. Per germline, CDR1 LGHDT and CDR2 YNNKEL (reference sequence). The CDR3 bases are TGTGCCAGCAGCCACTCACAGGGGAAGGCTTTCTTT. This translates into CASSHSQGKAFF.

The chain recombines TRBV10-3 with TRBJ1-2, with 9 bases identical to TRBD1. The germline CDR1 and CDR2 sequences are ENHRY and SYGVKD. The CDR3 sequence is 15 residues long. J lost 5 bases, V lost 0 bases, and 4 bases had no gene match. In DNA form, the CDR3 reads TGTGCCATCAGTGAGTCGGGGGGACAGGGTTATGGCTACACCTTC. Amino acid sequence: CAISESGGQGYGYTF.

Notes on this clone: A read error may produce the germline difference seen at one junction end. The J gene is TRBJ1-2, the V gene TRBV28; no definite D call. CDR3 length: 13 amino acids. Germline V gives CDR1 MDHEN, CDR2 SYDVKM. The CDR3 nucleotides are TGTGCCAGCAGCTTATTCGCGTTGGTTGGCTACACCTTC. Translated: CASSLFALVGYTF.

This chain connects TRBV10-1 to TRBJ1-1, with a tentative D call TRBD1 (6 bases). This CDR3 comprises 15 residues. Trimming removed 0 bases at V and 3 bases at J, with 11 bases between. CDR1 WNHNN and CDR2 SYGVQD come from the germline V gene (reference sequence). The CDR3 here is CASSESAGADTEAFF. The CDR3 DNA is TGCGCCAGCAGTGAGTCGGCAGGGGCGGACACTGAAGCTTTCTTT.

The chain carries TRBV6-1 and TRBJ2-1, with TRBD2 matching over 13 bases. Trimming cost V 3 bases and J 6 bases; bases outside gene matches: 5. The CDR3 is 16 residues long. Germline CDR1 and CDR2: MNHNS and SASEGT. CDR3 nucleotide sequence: TGTGCCAGCAGTGACCGACGGACTAGCGGGAGCAATGAGCAGTTCTTC. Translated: CASSDRRTSGSNEQFF.

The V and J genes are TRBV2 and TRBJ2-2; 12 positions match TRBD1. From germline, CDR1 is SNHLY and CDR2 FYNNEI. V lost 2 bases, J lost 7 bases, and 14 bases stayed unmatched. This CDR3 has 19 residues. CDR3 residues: CASSEILTGTGGAGGELFF. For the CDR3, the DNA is TGTGCCAGCAGTGAAATCTTGACCGGGACAGGGGGCGCGGGCGGGGAGCTGTTTTTT.

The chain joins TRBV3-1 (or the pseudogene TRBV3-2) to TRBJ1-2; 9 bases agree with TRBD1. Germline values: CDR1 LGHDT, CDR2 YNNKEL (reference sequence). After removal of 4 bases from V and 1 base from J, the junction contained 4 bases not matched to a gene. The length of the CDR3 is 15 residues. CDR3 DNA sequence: TGTGCCAGCAGCCCGCGGACAGGGGTTAACTATGGCTACACCTTC. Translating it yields CASSPRTGVNYGYTF.

In DNA form, the CDR3 reads TGTGCCACCAGCAGAGGGGCAGGGGCCCATCAGCCCCAGCATTTT. Translating it yields CATSRGAGAHQPQHF. V and J are TRBV15 and TRBJ1-5; TRBD1 might be the D (6 bases). Trimming cost V 1 base and J 5 bases, with 12 bases left between them. Germline V gene sequence: CDR1 LNHNV, CDR2 YYDKDF (reference sequence). This CDR3 contains 15 residues.

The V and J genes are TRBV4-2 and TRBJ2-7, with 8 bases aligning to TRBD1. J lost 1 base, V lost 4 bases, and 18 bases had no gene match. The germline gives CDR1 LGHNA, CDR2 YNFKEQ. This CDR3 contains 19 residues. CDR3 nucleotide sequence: TGTGCCAGCAGCCCCTCAGGACAGGGTTTCGGGTCGCAGTCCTACGAGCAGTACTTC. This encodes CASSPSGQGFGSQSYEQYF.

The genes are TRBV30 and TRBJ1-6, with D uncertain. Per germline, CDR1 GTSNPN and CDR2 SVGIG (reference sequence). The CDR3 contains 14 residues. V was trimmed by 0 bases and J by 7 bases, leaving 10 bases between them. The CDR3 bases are TGTGCCTGGAGTGTAACTCGCTCCAATTCACCCCTCCACTTT. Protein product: CAWSVTRSNSPLHF.

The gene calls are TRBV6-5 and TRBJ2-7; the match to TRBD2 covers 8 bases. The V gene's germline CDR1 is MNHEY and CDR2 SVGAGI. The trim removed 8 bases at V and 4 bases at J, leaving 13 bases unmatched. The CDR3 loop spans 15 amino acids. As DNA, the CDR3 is TGTGCCAGCTGCCCTTCCGCCGGGGGGGCGTACGAGCAGTACTTC. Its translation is CASCPSAGGAYEQYF.